The T cell receptor beta chain under discussion was sequenced for a study of control samples from healthy donors and cancer patients. The V gene's germline CDR1 is MGHRA and CDR2 YSYEKL. The CDR3 extends over 16 amino acids. Germline trimming cut 1 base from V and 2 bases from J; bases unmatched to any gene: 6. TCRdb's table, derived via immunoSEQ multiplex PCR, lists solely in-frame clones and lacks some. The sample holds under 450,000 clones; about nine tenths are singletons and the top ten take just under 6.5%. V is TRBV4-1 and J is TRBJ2-7, with 9 bases aligning to TRBD1. The TCR sequence derives from a man between 35 and 55 years old with head and neck cancer. The specimen was PBMCs. The CDR3 region has the DNA TGCGCCAGCAGCCAAGGCCCGGGACAGGGCACCTACGAGCAGTACTTC. Protein sequence: CASSQGPGQGTYEQYF.